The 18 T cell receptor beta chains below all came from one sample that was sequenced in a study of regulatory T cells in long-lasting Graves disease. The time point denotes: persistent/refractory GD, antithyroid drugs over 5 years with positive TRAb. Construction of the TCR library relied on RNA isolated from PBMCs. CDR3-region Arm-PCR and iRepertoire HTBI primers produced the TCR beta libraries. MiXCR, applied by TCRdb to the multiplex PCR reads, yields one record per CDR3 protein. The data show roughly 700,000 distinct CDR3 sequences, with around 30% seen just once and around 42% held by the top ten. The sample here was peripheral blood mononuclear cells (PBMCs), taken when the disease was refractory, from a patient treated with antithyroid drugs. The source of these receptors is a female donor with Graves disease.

The CDR3 here is CASSLLRDLRSYTF. CDR3 coding DNA: TGTGCCAGCAGCTTGTTAAGGGATCTACGGAGCTACACCTTC. The genes are TRBV5-8 and TRBJ1-2; D is unresolved. This CDR3 has 14 residues. CDR1 and CDR2 from the germline V gene are SGHTS and YDEGEE. Trimming stripped 1 base from V and 9 bases from J, with 16 bases between.

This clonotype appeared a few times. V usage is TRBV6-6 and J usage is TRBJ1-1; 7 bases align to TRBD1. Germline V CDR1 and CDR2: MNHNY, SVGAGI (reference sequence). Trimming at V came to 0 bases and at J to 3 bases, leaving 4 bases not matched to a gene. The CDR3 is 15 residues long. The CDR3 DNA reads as TGTGCCAGCAGTTACTCGACCAGGGGGGACACTGAAGCTTTCTTT. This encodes CASSYSTRGDTEAFF.

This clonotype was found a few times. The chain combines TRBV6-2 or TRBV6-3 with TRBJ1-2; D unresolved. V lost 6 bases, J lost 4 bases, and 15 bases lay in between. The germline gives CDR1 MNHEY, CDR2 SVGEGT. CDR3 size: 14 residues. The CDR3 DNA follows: TGTGCCAGCAGAGACAAGGGTTTGGGCTATGGCTACACCTTC. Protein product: CASRDKGLGYGYTF.

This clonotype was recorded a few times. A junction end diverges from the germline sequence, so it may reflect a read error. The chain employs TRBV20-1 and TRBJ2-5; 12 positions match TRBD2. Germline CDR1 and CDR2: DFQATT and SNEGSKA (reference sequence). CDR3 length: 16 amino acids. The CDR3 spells CSASRLAGDYHETQYF. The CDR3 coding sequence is TGCAGTGCTAGTAGACTAGCGGGAGACTACCACGAGACCCAGTACTTC.

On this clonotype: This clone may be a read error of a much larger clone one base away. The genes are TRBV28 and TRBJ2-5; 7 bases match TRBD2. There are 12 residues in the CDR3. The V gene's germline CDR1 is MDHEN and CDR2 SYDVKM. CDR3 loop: CVSREGPETQYF. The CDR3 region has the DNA TGTGTCAGCAGGGAGGGCCCAGAGACCCAGTACTTC.

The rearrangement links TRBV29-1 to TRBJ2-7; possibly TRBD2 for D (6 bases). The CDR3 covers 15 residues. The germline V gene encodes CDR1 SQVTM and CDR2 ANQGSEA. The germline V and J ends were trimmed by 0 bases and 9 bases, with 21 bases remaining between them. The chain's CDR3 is CSVEDPGGLPSGQYF. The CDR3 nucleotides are TGCAGCGTTGAAGATCCCGGGGGTCTCCCCTCAGGGCAGTACTTC.

The CDR3 DNA follows: TGTGCCAGCAGTCCGACTAGAATGACGGAGTTCTTC. Protein: CASSPTRMTEFF. V is TRBV12-3 or TRBV12-4 and J is TRBJ2-1, with D perhaps TRBD2 (6 bases). CDR3 length equals 12 residues. V was clipped by 5 bases and J by 14 bases, with 16 bases between them.

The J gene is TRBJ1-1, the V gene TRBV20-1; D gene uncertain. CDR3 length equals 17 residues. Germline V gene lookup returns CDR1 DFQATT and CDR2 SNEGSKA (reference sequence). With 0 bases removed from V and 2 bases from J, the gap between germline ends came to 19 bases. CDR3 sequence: CSARDPAKAETNTEAFF. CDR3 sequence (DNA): TGCAGTGCTAGAGATCCCGCCAAGGCGGAGACTAACACTGAAGCTTTCTTT.

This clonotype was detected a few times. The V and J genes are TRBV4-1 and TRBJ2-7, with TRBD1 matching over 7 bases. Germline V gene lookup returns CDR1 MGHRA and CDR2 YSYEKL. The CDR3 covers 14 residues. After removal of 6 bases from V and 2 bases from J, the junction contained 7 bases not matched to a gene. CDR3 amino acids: CASRSSTGPYEQYF. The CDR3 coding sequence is TGCGCCAGCAGGTCATCGACAGGGCCCTACGAGCAGTACTTC.

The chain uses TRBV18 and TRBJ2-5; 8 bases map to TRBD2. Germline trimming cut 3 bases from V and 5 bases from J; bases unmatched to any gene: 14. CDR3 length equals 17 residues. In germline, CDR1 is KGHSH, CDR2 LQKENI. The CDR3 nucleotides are TGTGCCAGCTCACCTCTGACCCAGCGGGAGTATCGGGAGACCCAGTACTTC. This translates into CASSPLTQREYRETQYF.

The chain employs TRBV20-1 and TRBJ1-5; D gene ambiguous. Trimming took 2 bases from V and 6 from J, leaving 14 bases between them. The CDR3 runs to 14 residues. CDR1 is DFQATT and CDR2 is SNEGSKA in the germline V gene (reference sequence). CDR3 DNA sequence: TGCAGTGCTAGAATGGGAGCGGGTACTCAGCCCCAGCATTTT. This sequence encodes CSARMGAGTQPQHF.

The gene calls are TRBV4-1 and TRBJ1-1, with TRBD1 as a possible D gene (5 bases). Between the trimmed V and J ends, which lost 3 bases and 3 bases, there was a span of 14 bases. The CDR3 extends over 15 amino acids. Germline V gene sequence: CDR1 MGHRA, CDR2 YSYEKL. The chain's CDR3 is CASSHLNTGDTEAFF. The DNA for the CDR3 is TGCGCCAGCAGCCACCTTAACACAGGAGACACTGAAGCTTTCTTT.

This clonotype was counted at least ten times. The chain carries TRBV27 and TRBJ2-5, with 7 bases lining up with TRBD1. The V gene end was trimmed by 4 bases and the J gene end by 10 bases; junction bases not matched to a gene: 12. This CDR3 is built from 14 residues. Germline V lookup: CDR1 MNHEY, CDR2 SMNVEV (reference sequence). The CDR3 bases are TGTGCCAGCAGTTCGGTATCGGACAGGATTGGCCAGTACTTC. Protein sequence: CASSSVSDRIGQYF.

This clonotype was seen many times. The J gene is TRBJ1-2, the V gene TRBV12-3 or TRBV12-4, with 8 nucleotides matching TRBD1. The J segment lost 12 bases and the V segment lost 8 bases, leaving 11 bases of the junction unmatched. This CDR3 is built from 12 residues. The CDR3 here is CASRGQGGFDTF. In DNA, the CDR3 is TGTGCCAGCCGAGGACAGGGAGGTTTTGACACCTTC.

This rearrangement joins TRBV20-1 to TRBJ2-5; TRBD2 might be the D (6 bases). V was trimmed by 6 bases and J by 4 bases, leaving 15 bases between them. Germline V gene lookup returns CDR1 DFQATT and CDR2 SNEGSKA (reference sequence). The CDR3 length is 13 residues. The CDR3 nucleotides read TGCAGTGCCCCTGGAGGGGCAGGAGAGACCCAGTACTTC. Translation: CSAPGGAGETQYF.

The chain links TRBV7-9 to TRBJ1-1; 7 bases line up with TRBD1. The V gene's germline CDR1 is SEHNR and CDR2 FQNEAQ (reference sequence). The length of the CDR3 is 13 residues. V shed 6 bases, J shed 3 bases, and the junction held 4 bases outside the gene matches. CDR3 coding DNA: TGTGCCAGCAGGGAGGGGGCAGACACTGAAGCTTTCTTT. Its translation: CASREGADTEAFF. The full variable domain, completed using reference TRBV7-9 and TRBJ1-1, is DTGVSQNPRHKITKRGQNVTFRCDPISEHNRLYWYRQTLGQGPEFLTYFQNEAQLEKSRLLSDRFSAERPKGSFSTLEIQRTEQGDSAMYLCASREGADTEAFFGQGTRLTVV.

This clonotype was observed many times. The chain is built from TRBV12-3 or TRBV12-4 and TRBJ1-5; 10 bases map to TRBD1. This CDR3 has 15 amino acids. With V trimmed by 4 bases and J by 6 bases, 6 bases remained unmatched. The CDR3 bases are TGTGCCAGCAGTTCCGGGACAGGGGTAACTCAGCCCCAGCATTTT. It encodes CASSSGTGVTQPQHF.

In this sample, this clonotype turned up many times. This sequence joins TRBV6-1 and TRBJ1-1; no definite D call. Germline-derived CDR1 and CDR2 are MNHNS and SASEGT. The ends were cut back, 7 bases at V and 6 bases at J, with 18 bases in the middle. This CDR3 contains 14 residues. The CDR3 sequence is CASTPNRPGAEAFF. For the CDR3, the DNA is TGTGCCAGCACCCCGAATCGCCCAGGCGCTGAAGCTTTCTTT.